These T cell receptor beta chains were read from a single sample in a study of identical twins. In TCRdb, the 5' RACE reads were re-called with MiXCR into one record per CDR3 protein. The repertoire consists of approximately 600,000 distinct CDR3 sequences, with about 7.6% occurring once and the leading ten covering 1.6%. The sample also formed part of further work on yellow fever vaccine responses in identical twins.

Sequenced material: PBMCs. The receptors derive from a woman under 30 in good health. Each CDR3 is given with its conserved first and last residue.

CDR3 protein	V gene	J gene
CASSSMGGSAQETQYF	TRBV7-9	TRBJ2-5
CASRHRLAGLTGELFF	TRBV6-1	TRBJ2-2
CASSYSASSFSGETQYF	TRBV6-5	TRBJ2-5
CASSGDRFYNEQFF	TRBV10-2	TRBJ2-1
CASKRRENTGELFF	TRBV5-1	TRBJ2-2
CASSLQGAGDIQYF	TRBV7-3	TRBJ2-4
CASSLVAGWDQPQHF	TRBV12-3/TRBV12-4	TRBJ1-5
CASSPSSGNTDTQYF	TRBV9	TRBJ2-3
CASSFGRGPGNTIYF	TRBV5-1	TRBJ1-3
CASSPSLEGRAEYEQYF	TRBV4-2	TRBJ2-7
CASRSRGDSYEQYF	TRBV5-1	TRBJ2-7
CSASLPSGSGGPTSRDTQYF	TRBV20-1	TRBJ2-3
CASTKGLMNTGELFF	TRBV3-1	TRBJ2-2
CASSSSHGPYNEQFF	TRBV5-5	TRBJ2-1
CAISDILAGGRNIQYF	TRBV10-3	TRBJ2-4
CASSWGSYEQYF	TRBV12-3/TRBV12-4	TRBJ2-7
CASSGLAVTYNEQFF	TRBV9	TRBJ2-1
CASSQGGLAQTYEQYF	TRBV4-2	TRBJ2-7
CSARDQSQGGPPQHF	TRBV20-1	TRBJ1-5
CASSYSSGGRPLGDTQYF	TRBV6-5	TRBJ2-3
CSAGTWETQYF	TRBV29-1	TRBJ2-5
CATQDVRRTEAFF	TRBV6-1	TRBJ1-1
CASSPRDRDEQYF	TRBV7-9	TRBJ2-7
CASNKLDEQFF	TRBV12-3/TRBV12-4	TRBJ2-1
CASSEWPVASGSNEQFF	TRBV6-1	TRBJ2-1
CASSYPGLNYGYTF	TRBV7-9	TRBJ1-2
CASSDFGTGGYQPQHF	TRBV28	TRBJ1-5
CASSYRDGTGELFF	TRBV6-5	TRBJ2-2
CASSQDPGSTEAFF	TRBV4-1	TRBJ1-1
CSAGQGFTDTQYF	TRBV20-1	TRBJ2-3
CASSQFLSGARETQYF	TRBV14	TRBJ2-5
CASKTVGGTNTEAFF	TRBV25-1	TRBJ1-1
CSVWWGGKPNEQFF	TRBV29-1	TRBJ2-1
CASSIGLAGGFNEQFF	TRBV19	TRBJ2-1
CASSPTRYNEQFF	TRBV12-3/TRBV12-4	TRBJ2-1
CASGLETGRTGELFF	TRBV12-5	TRBJ2-2
CASRPPTGDPYNEQFF	TRBV28	TRBJ2-1
CSVGDSNQPQHF	TRBV29-1	TRBJ1-5
CSVVRLAGGSDTQYF	TRBV29-1	TRBJ2-3
CATSPRGGLPGELFF	TRBV15	TRBJ2-2
CASSRGTGGKETGELFF	TRBV27	TRBJ2-2
CASSGGLAGEEQFF	TRBV6-4	TRBJ2-1
CDSSGGYVENIQYF	TRBV7-3	TRBJ2-4
CASSLIDVDRGPGNTIYF	TRBV5-5	TRBJ1-3
CASSQDLRENYGYTF	TRBV3-1	TRBJ1-2
CSAPSPGQGFYEQYF	TRBV20-1	TRBJ2-7
CSAREGYSNQPQHF	TRBV20-1	TRBJ1-5
CASSRGQGTYYEQYF	TRBV7-9	TRBJ2-7